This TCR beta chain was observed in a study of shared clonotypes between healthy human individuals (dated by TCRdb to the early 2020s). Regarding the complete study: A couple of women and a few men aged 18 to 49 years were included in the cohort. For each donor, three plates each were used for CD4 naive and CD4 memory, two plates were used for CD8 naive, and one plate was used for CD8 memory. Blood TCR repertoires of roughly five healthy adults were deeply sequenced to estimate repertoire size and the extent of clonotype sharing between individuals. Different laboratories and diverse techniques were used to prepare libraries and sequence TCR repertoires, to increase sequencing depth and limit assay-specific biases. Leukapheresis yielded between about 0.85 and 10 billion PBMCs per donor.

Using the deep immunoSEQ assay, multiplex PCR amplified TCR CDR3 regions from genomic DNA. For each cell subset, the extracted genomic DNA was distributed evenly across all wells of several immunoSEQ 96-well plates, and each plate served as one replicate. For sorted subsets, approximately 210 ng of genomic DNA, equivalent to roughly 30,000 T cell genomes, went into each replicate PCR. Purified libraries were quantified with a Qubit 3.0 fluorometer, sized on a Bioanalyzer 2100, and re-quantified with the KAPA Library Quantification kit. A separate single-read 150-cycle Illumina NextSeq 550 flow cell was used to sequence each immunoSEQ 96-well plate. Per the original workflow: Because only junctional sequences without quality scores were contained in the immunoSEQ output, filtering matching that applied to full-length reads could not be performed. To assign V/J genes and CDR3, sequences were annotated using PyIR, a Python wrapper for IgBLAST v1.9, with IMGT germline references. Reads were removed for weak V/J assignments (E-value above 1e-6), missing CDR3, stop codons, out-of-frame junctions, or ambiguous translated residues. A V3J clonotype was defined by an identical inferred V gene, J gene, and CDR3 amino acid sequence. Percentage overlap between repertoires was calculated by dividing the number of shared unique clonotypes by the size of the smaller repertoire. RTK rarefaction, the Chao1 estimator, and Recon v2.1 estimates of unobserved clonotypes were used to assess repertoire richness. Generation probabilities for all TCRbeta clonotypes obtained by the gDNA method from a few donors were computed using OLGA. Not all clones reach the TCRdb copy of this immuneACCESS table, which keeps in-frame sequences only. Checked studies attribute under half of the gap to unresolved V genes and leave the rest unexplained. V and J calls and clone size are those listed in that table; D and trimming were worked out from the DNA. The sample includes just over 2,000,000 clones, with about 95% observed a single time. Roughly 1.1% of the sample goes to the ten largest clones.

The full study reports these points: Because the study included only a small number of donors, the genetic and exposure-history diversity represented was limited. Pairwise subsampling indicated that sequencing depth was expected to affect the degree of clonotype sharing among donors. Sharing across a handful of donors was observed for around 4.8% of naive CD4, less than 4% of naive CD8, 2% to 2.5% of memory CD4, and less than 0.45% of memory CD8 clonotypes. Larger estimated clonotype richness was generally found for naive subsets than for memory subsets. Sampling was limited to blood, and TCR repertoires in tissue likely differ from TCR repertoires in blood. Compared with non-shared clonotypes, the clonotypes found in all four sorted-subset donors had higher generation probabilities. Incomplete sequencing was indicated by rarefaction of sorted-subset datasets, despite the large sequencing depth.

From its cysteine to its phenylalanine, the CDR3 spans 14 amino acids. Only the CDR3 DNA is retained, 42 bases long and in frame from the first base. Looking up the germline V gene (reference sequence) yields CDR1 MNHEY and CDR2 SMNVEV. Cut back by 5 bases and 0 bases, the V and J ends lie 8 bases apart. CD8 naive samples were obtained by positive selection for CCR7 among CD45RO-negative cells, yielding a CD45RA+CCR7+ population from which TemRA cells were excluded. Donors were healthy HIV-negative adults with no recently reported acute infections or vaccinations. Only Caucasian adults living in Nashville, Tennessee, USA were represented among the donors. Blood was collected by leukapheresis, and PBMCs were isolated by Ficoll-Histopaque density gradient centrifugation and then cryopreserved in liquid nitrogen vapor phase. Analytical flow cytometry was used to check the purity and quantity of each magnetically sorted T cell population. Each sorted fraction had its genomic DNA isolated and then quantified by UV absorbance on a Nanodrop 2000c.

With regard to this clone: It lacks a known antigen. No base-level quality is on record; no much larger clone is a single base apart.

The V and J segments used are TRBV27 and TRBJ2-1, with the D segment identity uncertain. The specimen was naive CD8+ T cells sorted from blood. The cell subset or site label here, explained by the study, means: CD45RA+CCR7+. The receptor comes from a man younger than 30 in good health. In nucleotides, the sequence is TGTGCCAGCAGTACGAGGAGCTCCTACAATGAGCAGTTCTTC. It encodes CASSTRSSYNEQFF.